This T cell receptor beta chain stems from a study of blood T cells in healthy people across ages. Study-wide findings and caveats: Diversity of TCR beta per million T cells declined in a roughly linear way with age.

There are 15 residues in the CDR3. The trim removed 5 bases at V and 0 bases at J, leaving 6 bases unmatched. The V gene's germline CDR1 is PRHDT and CDR2 FYEKMQ (reference sequence). Next came a second PCR, run for roughly 6 to 11 cycles, which used a sample-barcoded 5' primer along with a J-beta primer mix. In TCRdb, the 5' RACE reads were re-called with MiXCR into one record per CDR3 protein. The sample has about 1,000,000 distinct CDR3 sequences, 45% seen once; the top ten hold 18%. Healthy Caucasian individuals from Russia aged roughly 6 to 95 were enrolled as donors. Each sample gave at least 6 million isolated PBMCs. Concerning this clonotype itself: Its specificity is not known. Possible read error: a much larger clone is one base away.

V usage is TRBV13 and J usage is TRBJ2-7; 8 nucleotides align to TRBD1. This receptor was identified in an older woman in good health. Sequencing was performed on blood. CDR3: CASSARDRSSYEQYF. CDR3 bases: TGTGCCAGCAGCGCCCGGGACAGGAGCTCCTACGAGCAGTACTTC.